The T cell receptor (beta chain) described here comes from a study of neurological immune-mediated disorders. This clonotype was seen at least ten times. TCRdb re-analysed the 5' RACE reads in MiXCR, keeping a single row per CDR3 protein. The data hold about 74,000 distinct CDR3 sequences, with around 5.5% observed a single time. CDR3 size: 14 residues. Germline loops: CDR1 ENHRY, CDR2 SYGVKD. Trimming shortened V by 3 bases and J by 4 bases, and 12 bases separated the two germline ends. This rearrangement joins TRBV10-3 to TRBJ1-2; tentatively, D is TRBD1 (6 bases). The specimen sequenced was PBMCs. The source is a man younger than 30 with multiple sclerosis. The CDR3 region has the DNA TGTGCCATCAGTGATGGGGGGGCCCTCTATGGCTACACCTTC. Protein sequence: CAISDGGALYGYTF.